What follows is one T cell receptor (beta chain) and its context. Its antigen is currently unknown. These data belong to a study of cytotoxic CD8 clonotypes in ibrutinib-treated CLL. Repertoires were generated with immunoSEQ multiplex PCR, while TCRdb's copy carries only in-frame clones and drops some. The sample consists of around 40,000 clones, 70% to 75% of them appearing once. Broader study findings: Under therapy, public clonotypes either contracted or stayed stable, and they were uncommon.

Sequenced here: PBMCs, sampled at disease progression, from a patient treated with ibrutinib. The source is a human donor with chronic lymphocytic leukemia.

CDR3 nucleotide sequence: TGTGCCGGGGCGACCCGGGGCGTCCTGACTTTC. It codes for CAGATRGVLTF. The chain uses TRBV28 and TRBJ2-6, with D perhaps assigned TRBD1 or TRBD2 (5 bases each). Trimming took off 11 bases at V and 12 bases at J, with 14 bases between the two ends. There are 11 residues in the CDR3. CDR1 MDHEN and CDR2 SYDVKM come from the germline V gene.